These 26 T cell receptor beta chains came from one sample sequenced in a study of response to subunit inactivated influenza vaccine (dated by TCRdb to between 2017 and 2018). Libraries were prepared through RT-PCR. The run used an Illumina HiSeq 2500. The public reads were quality trimmed at Q25 with fastp and then assembled into clones with MiXCR by TCRdb, keeping productive beta chains. Rows matching on CDR3 protein sequence are summarized as one entry with the most common DNA and genes. This sample is represented by just under 550,000 distinct CDR3 sequences; roughly 25% of them were singletons. In total, the top ten clones hold approximately 3% of the sample. The sample was also linked to a second study, of T cells expressing NK-cell markers. The second paper states: 5'RACE template switching, by which a universal primer site and unique molecular identifiers were added, was used to make TCR beta cDNA libraries.

Source: CD4+ T cells sorted from PBMCs, taken roughly 12 days after vaccination. The receptors were sampled from a man aged 50 or older who received an inactivated influenza vaccine. Donor details come from another sample of the same person, matched by shared clones.

This clonotype came up a few times. J is TRBJ2-3 and V is TRBV28; D uncertain. Trimming pared 2 bases from V and 6 bases from J, leaving 21 bases between. There are 17 residues in the CDR3. CDR1 and CDR2 from the germline V gene are MDHEN and SYDVKM. CDR3 bases: TGTGCCAGCAGTTTAAGACCTTTTGGCCGGCGTGGGGATACGCAGTATTTT. It encodes CASSLRPFGRRGDTQYF.

The table lists this clonotype with a few counts. This chain links TRBV6-2 or TRBV6-3 with TRBJ2-5, with 7 bases that match TRBD2. Germline V gives CDR1 MNHEY, CDR2 SVGEGT. This CDR3 contains 12 residues. The V and J ends lost 8 bases and 7 bases, in that order; junction bases with no gene match: 7. The CDR3 reads CASGLDGGTQYF. The CDR3 coding sequence is TGTGCCAGCGGACTAGATGGAGGGACCCAGTACTTC.

This clonotype was detected ten times or more. The chain combines TRBV12-3 or TRBV12-4 with TRBJ1-1; D remains unclear. Trimming shortened V by 6 bases and J by 2 bases, and 13 bases separated the two germline ends. This CDR3 region has 14 residues. The CDR3 region is CASSPALINTEAFF. The CDR3 nucleotides read TGTGCCAGCAGCCCCGCCCTAATCAACACTGAAGCTTTCTTT.

The gene calls are TRBV6-2 or TRBV6-3 and TRBJ1-5, with TRBD1 as a possible D gene (5 bases). This CDR3 spans 16 amino acids. CDR1 MNHEY and CDR2 SVGEGT come from the germline V gene. V was pared by 2 bases and J by 1 base, with 12 bases between. The CDR3: CASSYPPDISNQPQHF. CDR3 DNA sequence: TGTGCCAGCAGTTACCCGCCGGACATAAGCAATCAGCCCCAGCATTTT.

This clonotype was observed a handful of times. CDR3 nucleotide sequence: TGTGCCAGCAGCTTACTCGACAGGGGAGCTTTCTTT. This encodes CASSLLDRGAFF. The chain joins TRBV7-2 to TRBJ1-1; TRBD1 matches 8 bases. The germline CDR1 and CDR2 sequences are SGHTA and FQGNSA. The CDR3 runs 12 residues. V gave up 2 bases and J gave up 10 bases; unmatched junction bases: 3. The complete variable domain, with remaining parts taken from reference TRBV7-2 and TRBJ1-1, reads GAGVSQSPSNKVTEKGKDVELRCDPISGHTALYWYRQSLGQGLEFLIYFQGNSAPDKSGLPSDRFSAERTGGSVSTLTIQRTQQEDSAVYLCASSLLDRGAFFGQGTRLTVV.

The chain combines TRBV6-2 or TRBV6-3 with TRBJ2-4; D possibly corresponds to TRBD1 (5 bases). The germline V and J ends were trimmed by 2 bases and 3 bases, with 5 bases remaining between them. The CDR3 sequence is 13 residues long. Germline V gene lookup returns CDR1 MNHEY and CDR2 SVGEGT. CDR3 DNA sequence: TGTGCCAGCAGTTACCAGGGCAAAAACATTCAGTACTTC. Translation gives CASSYQGKNIQYF.

The rearrangement joins TRBV3-1 to TRBJ1-6; D gene uncertain. Germline CDR1 LGHDT, CDR2 YNNKEL (reference sequence). The V end was cut by 1 base, the J end by 5 bases, with 3 bases between. CDR3 length equals 13 residues. CDR3 bases: TGTGCCAGCAGCCAAGTCCATAATTCACCCCTCCACTTT. It translates to CASSQVHNSPLHF.

Many counts were recorded for this clonotype. V usage is TRBV4-1 and J usage is TRBJ1-2; TRBD1 agrees at 8 bases. CDR1 MGHRA and CDR2 YSYEKL come from the germline V gene. The trim removed 4 bases at V and 3 bases at J, leaving 13 bases unmatched. This CDR3 spans 17 amino acids. The CDR3 here is CASSLTGAAKADYGYTF. In nucleotides, the CDR3 is TGCGCCAGCAGCCTGACAGGGGCCGCAAAAGCAGACTATGGCTACACCTTC.

This clonotype has more than one count but fewer than ten. The genes are TRBV6-5 and TRBJ2-6; D remains unclear. V was cut by 4 bases and J by 4 bases, with 8 bases left in between. CDR3 length equals 14 residues. Germline CDR1 and CDR2: MNHEY and SVGAGI. CDR3 in amino acids: CASSLQSGANVLTF. The CDR3 nucleotides are TGTGCCAGCAGTTTACAAAGCGGGGCCAACGTCCTGACTTTC.

This clonotype was found a few times. The rearrangement joins TRBV11-2 to TRBJ2-6, with TRBD1 matching over 7 bases. Germline trimming cut 5 bases from V and 2 bases from J; bases unmatched to any gene: 6. Germline assignment: CDR1 SGHAT and CDR2 FQNNGV. The CDR3 length is 16 residues. The CDR3 spells CASSLRQGPGANVLTF. The CDR3 nucleotides are TGTGCCAGCAGCCTCCGACAGGGCCCTGGGGCCAACGTCCTGACTTTC.

The gene calls are TRBV20-1 and TRBJ2-2, with D possibly matching TRBD2 (6 bases). CDR1 and CDR2 (germline): DFQATT, SNEGSKA (reference sequence). This CDR3 comprises 12 residues. V shed 1 base and J shed 6 bases, with 6 bases lying between them. The CDR3 nucleotides are TGCAGTGCTAGAGCGGGGGCCGGGGAGCTGTTTTTT. As protein: CSARAGAGELFF.

The sample holds a few counts of this clonotype. For the CDR3, the DNA is TGTGCCAGCAGCTTAGTAGCGGGAGGGACCCGCAACATTCAGTACTTC. Protein sequence: CASSLVAGGTRNIQYF. This chain joins TRBV7-2 and TRBJ2-4; 11 nucleotides agree with TRBD2. V shed 1 base and J 7 bases; nucleotides not matched to a gene: 6. From germline, CDR1 is SGHTA and CDR2 FQGNSA. This CDR3 has 16 residues.

This chain joins TRBV28 and TRBJ2-3; D may correspond to TRBD1 or TRBD2 (5 bases each). Trimming took off 5 bases at V and 1 base at J, with 16 bases between the two ends. The CDR3 has 16 amino acids. Germline loops: CDR1 MDHEN, CDR2 SYDVKM. The CDR3 sequence: CASSSPGQGGTDTQYF. The CDR3 region has the DNA TGTGCCAGCAGTAGCCCGGGGCAGGGTGGCACAGATACGCAGTATTTT. The variable domain in full, with the rest retrieved from reference TRBV28 and TRBJ2-3, is DVKVTQSSRYLVKRTGEKVFLECVQDMDHENMFWYRQDPGLGLRLIYFSYDVKMKEKGDIPEGYSVSREKKERFSLILESASTNQTSMYLCASSSPGQGGTDTQYFGPGTRLTVL.

This clonotype showed up just a few times. This chain joins TRBV2 and TRBJ1-4; no definite D call. V shed 0 bases and J shed 8 bases, with 22 bases lying between them. This CDR3 comprises 18 residues. CDR1 is SNHLY, CDR2 FYNNEI, per germline. This CDR3 reads CASSEAARLRRYKEKLFF. DNA for the CDR3: TGTGCCAGCAGTGAAGCCGCTCGCCTCCGGCGCTATAAGGAAAAACTGTTTTTT.

The gene calls are TRBV7-2 and TRBJ2-7, with D maybe TRBD1 (6 bases). CDR1 is SGHTA, CDR2 FQGNSA, per germline. V was trimmed by 5 bases and J by 6 bases, leaving 17 bases between them. CDR3 length: 14 residues. As DNA, the CDR3 is TGTGCCAGCAGCGACGAGACAGGCGTGAGCGAGCAGTACTTC. Protein: CASSDETGVSEQYF.

This clonotype has more than one count but fewer than ten. The gene calls are TRBV28 and TRBJ2-1; D is ambiguous. This CDR3 spans 15 amino acids. CDR1 and CDR2 (germline): MDHEN, SYDVKM. V lost 6 bases and J 0 bases, leaving 12 bases between the germline ends. CDR3 residues: CASRAKVSSYNEQFF. The CDR3 bases are TGTGCCAGCAGAGCTAAAGTAAGCTCCTACAATGAGCAGTTCTTC.

This chain uses TRBV7-2 with TRBJ2-5; D gene ambiguous. Looked up from germline, CDR1 is SGHTA and CDR2 is FQGNSA. The length of the CDR3 is 14 residues. Between the trimmed V and J ends, which lost 0 bases and 5 bases, there was a span of 10 bases. The CDR3 bases are TGTGCCAGCAGCTTAGCGTTGTCTAGGGAGACCCAGTACTTC. Protein sequence: CASSLALSRETQYF.

There are a few counts of this clonotype. The rearrangement uses TRBV11-2 and TRBJ2-2, with TRBD1 matching over 7 bases. Per germline, CDR1 SGHAT and CDR2 FQNNGV. V shed 5 bases and J 7 bases; nucleotides not matched to a gene: 4. The CDR3 has 13 amino acids. CDR3 in amino acids: CASSTRTGGELFF. CDR3 coding DNA: TGTGCCAGCAGCACTCGGACAGGCGGGGAGCTGTTTTTT. Supplemented by reference TRBV11-2 and TRBJ2-2, the full variable domain reads EAGVAQSPRYKIIEKRQSVAFWCNPISGHATLYWYQQILGQGPKLLIQFQNNGVVDDSQLPKDRFSAERLKGVDSTLKIQPAKLEDSAVYLCASSTRTGGELFFGEGSRLTVL.

Only a few counts were recorded for this clonotype. This chain links TRBV6-2 or TRBV6-3 with TRBJ2-1; 15 nucleotides match TRBD2. After removal of 1 base from V and 6 bases from J, the junction contained 7 bases not matched to a gene. Looked up from germline, CDR1 is MNHEY and CDR2 is SVGEGT. This CDR3 comprises 18 residues. The DNA of the CDR3 is TGTGCCAGCAGTTACTTTGGGGGACTAGCGGGAGGATCCAATGAGCAGTTCTTC. The encoded protein is CASSYFGGLAGGSNEQFF.

The chain is built from TRBV6-2 or TRBV6-3 and TRBJ2-3, with D uncertain. The germline CDR1 and CDR2 sequences are MNHEY and SVGEGT. The CDR3 totals 12 residues. Trimming took off 2 bases at V and 5 bases at J, with 5 bases between the two ends. This CDR3 reads CASSYHGDTQYF. CDR3 DNA sequence: TGTGCCAGCAGTTACCACGGAGATACGCAGTATTTT.

The chain is built from TRBV28 and TRBJ2-7; either TRBD1 or TRBD2 may supply D (5 bases each). Germline CDR1 reads MDHEN; CDR2 reads SYDVKM. V was pared by 1 base and J by 3 bases, with 10 bases between. The CDR3 consists of 14 residues. CDR3 sequence: CASSLLGPYYEQYF. The CDR3 DNA reads TGTGCCAGCAGTTTATTGGGACCGTACTACGAGCAGTACTTC.

The rearrangement uses TRBV7-2 and TRBJ2-7; 9 nucleotides match TRBD1. The CDR3 runs 15 residues. Looked up from germline, CDR1 is SGHTA and CDR2 is FQGNSA. V shed 5 bases, J shed 1 base, and the junction held 6 bases outside the gene matches. CDR3 sequence: CASSVTGGDSYEQYF. For the CDR3, the DNA is TGTGCCAGCAGCGTAACAGGGGGCGATTCCTACGAGCAGTACTTC.

The genes are TRBV5-4 and TRBJ2-3, with 8 bases that match TRBD2. The germline gives CDR1 SGHNT, CDR2 YYREEE (reference sequence). The CDR3 covers 15 residues. J gave up 2 bases and V 3 bases, and 5 bases lay outside the gene matches. CDR3 sequence: CASSSQTSDTDTQYF. CDR3 nucleotide sequence: TGTGCCAGCAGCTCGCAGACTAGCGACACAGATACGCAGTATTTT.

The chain uses TRBV5-4 and TRBJ2-3, with 8 nucleotides matching TRBD1. V lost 4 bases to trimming and J lost 14 bases; unmatched junction nucleotides: 15. Germline V gives CDR1 SGHNT, CDR2 YYREEE (reference sequence). The CDR3 runs to 14 residues. For the CDR3, the DNA is TGTGCCAGCAGCGCAGAACACCAGGGGGCGCGACTGTATTTT. Its translation: CASSAEHQGARLYF.

This clonotype came up a few times. CDR3 nucleotide sequence: TGTGCCAGCAGCCGCTTTACAACCGGGGAGCTGTTTTTT. It encodes CASSRFTTGELFF. The V and J genes are TRBV3-1 and TRBJ2-2; no firm D call. The V end lost 4 bases, the J end lost 5 bases, and 8 bases lay between the germline ends. CDR1 is LGHDT and CDR2 is YNNKEL in the germline V gene (reference sequence). The CDR3 totals 13 residues. The variable domain in full, completed from reference TRBV3-1 and TRBJ2-2, reads DTAVSQTPKYLVTQMGNDKSIKCEQNLGHDTMYWYKQDSKKFLKIMFSYNNKELIINETVPNRFSPKSPDKAHLNLHINSLELGDSAVYFCASSRFTTGELFFGEGSRLTVL.

This clonotype was observed a handful of times. The genes are TRBV10-3 and TRBJ1-5, with D unclear. The CDR3 is 14 residues long. In germline, CDR1 is ENHRY, CDR2 SYGVKD. V gave up 0 bases and J gave up 6 bases, with 9 bases separating them. CDR3 nucleotide sequence: TGTGCCATCAGTGAGTCGGAGGTGGGTCAGCCCCAGCATTTT. Its translation: CAISESEVGQPQHF.